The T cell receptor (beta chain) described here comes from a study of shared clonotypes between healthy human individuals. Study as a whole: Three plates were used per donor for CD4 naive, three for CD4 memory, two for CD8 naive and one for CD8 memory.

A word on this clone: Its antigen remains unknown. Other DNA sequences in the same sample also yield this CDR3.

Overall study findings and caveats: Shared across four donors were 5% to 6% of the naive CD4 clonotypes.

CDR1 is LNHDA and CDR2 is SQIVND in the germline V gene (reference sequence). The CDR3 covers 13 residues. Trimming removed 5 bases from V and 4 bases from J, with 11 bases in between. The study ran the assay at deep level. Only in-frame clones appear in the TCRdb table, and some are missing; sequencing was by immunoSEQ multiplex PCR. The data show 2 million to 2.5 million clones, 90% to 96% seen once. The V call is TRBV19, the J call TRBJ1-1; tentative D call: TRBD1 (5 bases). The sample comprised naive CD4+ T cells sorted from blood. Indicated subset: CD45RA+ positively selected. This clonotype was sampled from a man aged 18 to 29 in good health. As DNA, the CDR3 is TGTGCCAGTAGTGGGGGAGTGGGCACTGAAGCTTTCTTT. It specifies CASSGGVGTEAFF.